Presented here are 15 T cell receptor beta chains from one specimen sequenced in a study of cytomegalovirus exposure and HLA in healthy donors. Primers included in the PCR were 60 Vbeta and 13 Jbeta primers. The table came from immunoSEQ multiplex PCR; TCRdb's copy has only in-frame clones and leaves some out. The sample shows approximately 150,000 clones, 64% of them seen only once. What was sequenced was PBMCs. All receptors come from a woman in her twenties or thirties in good health and CMV-seropositive.

This chain uses TRBV5-1 with TRBJ1-1; no clear D. The CDR3 spans 15 residues. Germline CDR1 is SGHRS and CDR2 is YFSETQ. The V end was cut by 3 bases, the J end by 1 base, with 13 bases between. CDR3 loop: CASSSLPAGNTEAFF. Here the CDR3 DNA reads TGCGCCAGCAGCTCCCTGCCGGCAGGGAACACTGAAGCTTTCTTT.

This clone was picked up one time. V is TRBV7-8 and J is TRBJ2-7, with 10 bases lining up with TRBD2. V was clipped by 0 bases and J by 2 bases; unmatched bases: 7. CDR3 length equals 17 residues. The germline V gene has CDR1 SGHVS and CDR2 FQNEAQ. CDR3 amino acids: CASSLASLAGDPYEQYF. The DNA of the CDR3 is TGTGCCAGCAGCTTAGCTTCCCTAGCGGGGGACCCCTACGAGCAGTACTTC.

In nucleotides, the CDR3 is TGTGCCAGCAGTTTGGAGGGGAGGATTAACTATGGCTACACCTTC. It encodes CASSLEGRINYGYTF. V is TRBV28 and J is TRBJ1-2; the D gene is possibly TRBD1 (5 bases). Looked up from germline, CDR1 is MDHEN and CDR2 is SYDVKM. The CDR3 loop spans 15 amino acids. Trimming left V 3 bases short and J 1 base short, with 12 bases between.

V gene TRBV5-1 combines with J gene TRBJ2-3; unclear D gene. The CDR3 spans 17 residues. Trimming pared 3 bases from V and 2 bases from J, leaving 19 bases between. Germline V lookup: CDR1 SGHRS, CDR2 YFSETQ. CDR3 region: CASSWKPPRGTTDTQYF. Written as DNA, the CDR3 is TGCGCCAGCAGCTGGAAGCCCCCCCGAGGAACCACAGATACGCAGTATTTT.

The genes are TRBV5-6 and TRBJ2-3; D possibly corresponds to TRBD2 (6 bases). CDR1 and CDR2 from the germline V gene are SGHDT and YYEEEE. The CDR3 runs to 14 residues. V lost 10 bases and J 3 bases, leaving 18 bases between the germline ends. The DNA for the CDR3 is TGTGCCCTTGGGAAGGGAGGTTTGACAGATACGCAGTATTTT. Its protein is CALGKGGLTDTQYF. Supplemented by reference TRBV5-6 and TRBJ2-3, the full variable domain reads DAGVTQSPTHLIKTRGQQVTLRCSPKSGHDTVSWYQQALGQGPQFIFQYYEEEERQRGNFPDRFSGHQFPNYSSELNVNALLLGDSALYLCALGKGGLTDTQYFGPGTRLTVL.

This clone was picked up a small number of times. CDR3 sequence (DNA): TGTGCCAGTAGTCTTTATTCTGGCGGGACCGTACAAGAGACCCAGTACTTC. Amino acids: CASSLYSGGTVQETQYF. This sequence joins TRBV19 and TRBJ2-5; TRBD2 might be the D (6 bases). The length of the CDR3 is 17 residues. Trimming pared 5 bases from V and 2 bases from J, leaving 21 bases between. Germline CDR1 and CDR2: LNHDA and SQIVND (reference sequence).

This chain uses TRBV14 with TRBJ1-2; TRBD1 might be the D (6 bases). The V gene lost 1 base and the J gene lost 5 bases, with 14 bases spanning the gap. From germline, CDR1 is SGHDN and CDR2 FVKESK. This CDR3 has 15 amino acids. The CDR3 is CASSQVTGSRYGYTF. The CDR3 region has the DNA TGTGCCAGCAGCCAAGTGACAGGCTCTCGGTATGGCTACACCTTC.

This chain joins TRBV19 and TRBJ2-5, with 13 nucleotides matching TRBD2. Germline values: CDR1 LNHDA, CDR2 SQIVND (reference sequence). The V and J ends lost 5 bases and 7 bases, in that order; junction bases with no gene match: 25. CDR3 length: 21 amino acids. The CDR3 protein is CASSPRTSGSSGYKRTGTQYF. The CDR3 coding sequence is TGTGCCAGTAGTCCCCGGACTAGCGGGAGTTCGGGTTACAAGCGGACAGGGACCCAGTACTTC.

This clone was seen more than once but under ten times. The chain uses TRBV5-1 and TRBJ1-1, with TRBD1 matching 10 bases. This CDR3 has 15 residues. Germline V gene data show CDR1 as SGHRS and CDR2 as YFSETQ. Trimming cost V 4 bases and J 1 base; bases outside gene matches: 4. The CDR3 protein is CASSPRQGANTEAFF. The CDR3 bases are TGCGCCAGCAGCCCCCGACAGGGGGCGAACACTGAAGCTTTCTTT. Using reference TRBV5-1 and TRBJ1-1 for the parts outside the CDR3, the full variable domain is KAGVTQTPRYLIKTRGQQVTLSCSPISGHRSVSWYQQTPGQGLQFLFEYFSETQRNKGNFPGRFSGRQFSNSRSEMNVSTLELGDSALYLCASSPRQGANTEAFFGQGTRLTVV.

This rearrangement joins TRBV6-5 to TRBJ1-1; 7 bases match TRBD1. The CDR3 consists of 13 residues. CDR1 is MNHEY and CDR2 is SVGAGI in the germline V gene. Germline trimming cut 2 bases from V and 8 bases from J; bases unmatched to any gene: 5. The CDR3 DNA is TGTGCCAGCAGTTACACCCTGGACAGGGAAGCTTTCTTT. Translating it yields CASSYTLDREAFF.

The rearrangement joins TRBV5-1 to TRBJ2-1, with 11 bases fitting TRBD2. J gave up 8 bases and V 4 bases, and 17 bases lay outside the gene matches. This CDR3 has 18 amino acids. Germline CDR1 is SGHRS and CDR2 is YFSETQ. The CDR3 DNA reads as TGCGCCAGCAGCCCGAGCATGATACTAGCGGGGGACCCGCATGAGCAGTTCTTC. Protein: CASSPSMILAGDPHEQFF.

This clone was observed a single time. The rearrangement uses TRBV19 and TRBJ1-1, with D uncertain. The germline V and J ends were trimmed by 3 bases and 6 bases, with 14 bases remaining between them. The germline gives CDR1 LNHDA, CDR2 SQIVND (reference sequence). CDR3 size: 14 residues. In DNA form, the CDR3 reads TGTGCCAGTAGTATTTTCGAACAGTTCGCTGAAGCTTTCTTT. Protein: CASSIFEQFAEAFF.

The CDR3 region has the DNA TGTGCCAGCAGTGGGGACTTAGGGGTGGGAGATACGCAGTATTTT. Encoded protein: CASSGDLGVGDTQYF. This chain joins TRBV2 and TRBJ2-3; D perhaps matches TRBD2 (6 bases). The CDR3 spans 15 residues. Trimming took off 4 bases at V and 5 bases at J, with 16 bases between the two ends. CDR1 is SNHLY and CDR2 is FYNNEI in the germline V gene.

The genes are TRBV10-1 and TRBJ1-1; D remains unclear. With 8 bases removed from V and 3 bases from J, the gap between germline ends came to 13 bases. The CDR3 totals 13 residues. CDR1 is WNHNN and CDR2 is SYGVQD in the germline V gene (reference sequence). The CDR3 is CASRPEGYTEAFF. CDR3 coding DNA: TGCGCCAGCCGACCGGAGGGATACACTGAAGCTTTCTTT.

This chain joins TRBV28 and TRBJ2-1; 13 bases line up with TRBD2. The CDR3 length is 16 residues. Germline CDR1 reads MDHEN; CDR2 reads SYDVKM. V shed 3 bases, J shed 9 bases, and the junction held 8 bases outside the gene matches. The CDR3 loop reads CASSFRTSGGRGEQFF. The CDR3 coding sequence is TGTGCCAGCAGTTTCCGGACTAGCGGGGGCCGGGGTGAGCAGTTCTTC.